This T cell receptor (beta chain) derives from a study of blood T cell repertoires in COVID-19. Germline CDR1 is ENHRY and CDR2 is SYGVKD. The CDR3 runs to 13 residues. Trimming shortened V by 7 bases and J by 4 bases, and 13 bases separated the two germline ends. The assay was immunoSEQ multiplex PCR, and TCRdb's table has in-frame clones only and misses some. The sample yields 270,000 or so clones, approximately 90% seen once. The sequencing sample was made of PBMCs or T cells enriched from blood (not recorded which). This chain joins TRBV10-3 and TRBJ1-2, with D perhaps matching TRBD1 (6 bases). This receptor was identified in a woman in her thirties or forties with acute COVID-19. CDR3 DNA sequence: TGTGCCATCACTTCAGGGGCGGGCTATGGCTACACCTTC. Protein product: CAITSGAGYGYTF.